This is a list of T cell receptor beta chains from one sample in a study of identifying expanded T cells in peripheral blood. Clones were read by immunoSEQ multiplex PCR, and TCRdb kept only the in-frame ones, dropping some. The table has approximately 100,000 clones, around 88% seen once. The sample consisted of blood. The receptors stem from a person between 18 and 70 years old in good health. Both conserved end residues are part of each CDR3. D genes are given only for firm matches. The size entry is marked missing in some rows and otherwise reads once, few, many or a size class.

DNA: TGTGCCAGCAGCGTAGGCGATACGCAGTATTTT
CDR3: CASSVGDTQYF
D: .
J: TRBJ2-3
V: TRBV9
size: .

DNA: TGTGCCAGCAGCAACCCCTTGGGATGCCGGTTAAGGAACGAGCAGTACTTC
CDR3: CASSNPLGCRLRNEQYF
D: .
J: TRBJ2-7
V: TRBV21-1
size: .

DNA: TGTGCCAGCATACACAGGGGAGTGAACACTGAAGCTTTCTTT
CDR3: CASIHRGVNTEAFF
D: TRBD1
J: TRBJ1-1
V: TRBV19
size: .

DNA: TGCGCCAGCAGCGCTGGCCGGGACAGGGCTCCCTATGGCTACACCTTC
CDR3: CASSAGRDRAPYGYTF
D: TRBD1
J: TRBJ1-2
V: TRBV5-1
size: .

DNA: TGTGCCAGCAGTTCCCCGTATGACAGGAACACTGAAGCTTTCTTT
CDR3: CASSSPYDRNTEAFF
D: .
J: TRBJ1-1
V: TRBV6-5
size: .

DNA: TGCGCCAGCAGCCATGCCATAAACAGGGGCACCGGGGAGCTGTTTTTT
CDR3: CASSHAINRGTGELFF
D: TRBD1
J: TRBJ2-2
V: TRBV5-1
size: .

DNA: TGTGCCAGCAGCCAGCCCAGGCACACAGATACGCAGTATTTT
CDR3: CASSQPRHTDTQYF
D: .
J: TRBJ2-3
V: TRBV14
size: .

DNA: TGTGCCAGCAGCTTCGTACCACAGGGGGCGGACACTGAAGCTTTCTTT
CDR3: CASSFVPQGADTEAFF
D: TRBD1
J: TRBJ1-1
V: TRBV5-8
size: .

DNA: TGTGCCAGCAGTTTTGACGCGGCCAGCGACGAGCAGTACTTC
CDR3: CASSFDAASDEQYF
D: .
J: TRBJ2-7
V: TRBV28
size: .

DNA: TGTGCCAGCAGTGACATGGGGGGAAACTATGGCTACACCTTC
CDR3: CASSDMGGNYGYTF
D: .
J: TRBJ1-2
V: TRBV2
size: .

DNA: TGTGCCAGCAGCAATCAAGAGACCCAGTACTTC
CDR3: CASSNQETQYF
D: .
J: TRBJ2-5
V: TRBV7-9
size: .

DNA: TGTGCCAGCAGATTGACGGATTTAGAAAATGAGCAGTTCTTC
CDR3: CASRLTDLENEQFF
D: .
J: TRBJ2-1
V: TRBV6-5
size: once

DNA: TGTGCCAGCAGCCCCCCCTTTGGCGGTAGCACAGATACGCAGTATTTT
CDR3: CASSPPFGGSTDTQYF
D: .
J: TRBJ2-3
V: TRBV7-2
size: .

DNA: TGTGCCAGCAGCCCTAGTAGCGGGGAGCTGTTTTTT
CDR3: CASSPSSGELFF
D: .
J: TRBJ2-2
V: TRBV5-4
size: .

DNA: TGTGCCAGTAGTATGGGGCCTTCCTACGAGCAGTACTTC
CDR3: CASSMGPSYEQYF
D: .
J: TRBJ2-7
V: TRBV19
size: .

DNA: TGTGCCAGCAGCTTAGGCGGGACAAAGAGCTCCTACGAGCAGTACTTC
CDR3: CASSLGGTKSSYEQYF
D: .
J: TRBJ2-7
V: TRBV7-2
size: .

DNA: TGTGCCAGCAGCTTAGCGGGACAGGGCGTCTACGAGCAGTACTTC
CDR3: CASSLAGQGVYEQYF
D: TRBD1
J: TRBJ2-7
V: TRBV7-6
size: few

DNA: TGTGCCAGCAGTTCAGGGGGCCGGGGCTACACCTTC
CDR3: CASSSGGRGYTF
D: TRBD1
J: TRBJ1-2
V: TRBV27
size: once

DNA: TGTGCCAGCAGCTCCCACAGGGTTCCCCACGAGCAGTACTTC
CDR3: CASSSHRVPHEQYF
D: .
J: TRBJ2-7
V: TRBV7-9
size: .

DNA: TGTGCCAGCAGTGAAAGGGGCGACACGGTGGAGACCCAGTACTTC
CDR3: CASSERGDTVETQYF
D: .
J: TRBJ2-5
V: TRBV6-1
size: .

DNA: TGTGCCAGCAGCTCGTTCGTGGGGAGGACTGAAGCTTTCTTT
CDR3: CASSSFVGRTEAFF
D: .
J: TRBJ1-1
V: TRBV7-2
size: few

DNA: TGTGCCAGCAGTCCCTCGGGGGGGCCCCAGCATTTT
CDR3: CASSPSGGPQHF
D: .
J: TRBJ1-5
V: TRBV27
size: once

DNA: TGTGCCAGCAGTGACCGCCGCTATGGCTACACCTTC
CDR3: CASSDRRYGYTF
D: .
J: TRBJ1-2
V: TRBV6-5
size: .

DNA: TGTGCCAGCAGTTTACACAGGGGGACGGCCCAGCATTTT
CDR3: CASSLHRGTAQHF
D: TRBD1
J: TRBJ1-5
V: TRBV6-5
size: .

DNA: TGTGCCAGCAGCTATAGACCGGGGACAGGGTATCAAGAGACCCAGTACTTC
CDR3: CASSYRPGTGYQETQYF
D: TRBD1
J: TRBJ2-5
V: TRBV7-6
size: .

DNA: TGTGCCACCAAGCCCGGGGGGGCTTTTAGATATGAGCAGTTCTTC
CDR3: CATKPGGAFRYEQFF
D: TRBD2
J: TRBJ2-1
V: TRBV2
size: .

DNA: TGTGCCAGCAGCCACCCTTACGGCTACACCTTC
CDR3: CASSHPYGYTF
D: .
J: TRBJ1-2
V: TRBV12-1
size: .

DNA: TGTGCCAGCAGTAGACAGGACAATCAGCCCCAGCATTTT
CDR3: CASSRQDNQPQHF
D: .
J: TRBJ1-5
V: TRBV7-2
size: once

DNA: TGTGCCAGCAGATTCACAGAGTACTCCTACAATGAGCAGTTCTTC
CDR3: CASRFTEYSYNEQFF
D: .
J: TRBJ2-1
V: TRBV6-1
size: .

DNA: TGTGCCAGCATCAAATCGAGGGGGCAGGAGACCCAGTACTTC
CDR3: CASIKSRGQETQYF
D: TRBD1
J: TRBJ2-5
V: TRBV9
size: .

DNA: TGCGCCAGCAGCTTGAATAACGGGGAGCTGTTTTTT
CDR3: CASSLNNGELFF
D: .
J: TRBJ2-2
V: TRBV5-1
size: .

DNA: TGTGCCAGCAGGGACAGCACAGGTTTTCCCCAGCATTTT
CDR3: CASRDSTGFPQHF
D: .
J: TRBJ1-5
V: TRBV2
size: few

DNA: TGCAGCGTTGATGCAAGGATTAGCACAGATACGCAGTATTTT
CDR3: CSVDARISTDTQYF
D: .
J: TRBJ2-3
V: TRBV29-1
size: .

DNA: TGTGCCATCAGTGAACTACAGGGGGCCGAGCAGTACTTC
CDR3: CAISELQGAEQYF
D: TRBD1
J: TRBJ2-7
V: TRBV10-3
size: .

DNA: TGTGCCAGCAGTTACTCGATAACCATCAAGGGTCATGGCTACACCTTC
CDR3: CASSYSITIKGHGYTF
D: .
J: TRBJ1-2
V: TRBV6-5
size: .